This T cell receptor (beta chain) was documented in a study of T-cell reconstitution after alpha-beta-depleted transplantation in children. Notes on the study in general: Some patients' high day-60 TCRbeta diversity was traced to surviving recipient T cells and thymic progenitors. When one year had passed after transplant, most T-cell counts and diversity came from newly produced T cells. Several hundred expanded graft clones reportedly gave rise to the alpha-beta T cells present about two months after transplant.

Molecular barcoding with unique molecular identifiers was used for the TCRbeta library. TCRdb reprocessed the PCR reads via MiXCR and lists one record per CDR3 protein. This sample carries just over 950,000 distinct CDR3 sequences, around 30% of them seen once, and the ten largest clones take more than 25%. The V and J ends lost 3 bases and 0 bases respectively, with 17 bases between them. The CDR3 totals 16 residues. Germline V gene lookup returns CDR1 DFQATT and CDR2 SNEGSKA (reference sequence). As regards this clonotype: Its target is not known. A read error is likely, as this CDR3 ends without the conserved phenylalanine or tryptophan.

The receptor comes from a boy in the first two years of life who had a stem cell transplant for SCID, so the T cells may come from the graft donor. The chain carries TRBV20-1 and TRBJ1-1, with D unclear. The input for sequencing was PBMCs, mostly from graft donor cells, taken 360 days after TCRalphabeta/CD19-depleted stem cell transplant. The CDR3 DNA reads TGCAGTGCTAGTAATCGGCCTGTGAAGATGAACACTGAAGCTTTCTAT. Its translation: CSASNRPVKMNTEAFY.